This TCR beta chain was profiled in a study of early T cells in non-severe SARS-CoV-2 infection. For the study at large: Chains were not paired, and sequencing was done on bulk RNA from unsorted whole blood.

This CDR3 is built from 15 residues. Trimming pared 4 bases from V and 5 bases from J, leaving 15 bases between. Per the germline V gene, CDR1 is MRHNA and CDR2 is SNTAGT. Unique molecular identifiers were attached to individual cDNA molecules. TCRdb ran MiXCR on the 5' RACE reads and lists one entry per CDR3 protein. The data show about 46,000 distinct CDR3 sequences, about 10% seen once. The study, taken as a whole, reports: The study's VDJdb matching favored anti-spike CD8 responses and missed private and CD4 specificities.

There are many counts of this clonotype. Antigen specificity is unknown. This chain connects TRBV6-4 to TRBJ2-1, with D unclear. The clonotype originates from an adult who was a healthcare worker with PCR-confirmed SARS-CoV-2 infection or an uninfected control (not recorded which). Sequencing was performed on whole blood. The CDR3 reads CASSVSVSTHNEQFF. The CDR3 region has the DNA TGTGCCAGCAGTGTCTCCGTTTCTACCCACAATGAGCAGTTCTTC.